This T cell receptor beta chain was documented in a study of blood T cell repertoires in COVID-19. Overall study: Collection of acute and convalescent COVID-19 samples took place in the United States, Italy and Spain.

In germline, CDR1 is KGHSH, CDR2 LQKENI. This CDR3 has 15 amino acids. The V segment lost 2 bases and the J segment 14 bases; nucleotides outside the gene matches: 15. The assay was immunoSEQ multiplex PCR, and TCRdb's table has in-frame clones only and misses some. Of about 150,000 clones in the sample, approximately 81% were seen once. The rearrangement uses TRBV18 and TRBJ2-1; 7 nucleotides agree with TRBD2. The specimen was peripheral blood. The receptor's source is a human donor with acute or convalescent COVID-19. The donor label of this sample is uncertain. The CDR3 DNA reads TGTGCCAGCTCACCATCCAGCGGGGAGATGGACCGGAAGTTCTTC. It is translated as CASSPSSGEMDRKFF.